The 18 T cell receptor beta chains given below trace back to one sample, sequenced in a study of beta chain features in type 1 diabetes. These receptors have no identified antigens. Sequenced material consisted of expressed TCRB transcripts (all of the isolated RNA was reverse transcribed). Generated by immunoSEQ multiplex PCR, the TCRdb table keeps only in-frame clones and is missing some. The sample holds about 120,000 clones, around 17% seen once. Study-level findings and limits: In every one of the four CD4+ subsets, TCRB CDR3s were moderately but significantly shorter in Type 1 diabetes patients.

Specimen: central memory CD4+ T cells from blood. All receptors derive from a man between 25 and 39 years old with type 1 diabetes.

This clone came up a few times. This chain connects TRBV11-2 to TRBJ1-1, with D unresolved. From germline, CDR1 is SGHAT and CDR2 FQNNGV. Trimming left V 1 base short and J 9 bases short, with 6 bases between. The CDR3 has 11 residues. DNA of the CDR3: TGTGCCAGCAGCTTAGGTCAGAAAGCTTTCTTT. Translated: CASSLGQKAFF.

This clone was counted only a few times. V and J are TRBV11-3 and TRBJ1-6, with D perhaps matching TRBD1 (6 bases). V shed 1 base and J shed 7 bases, with 17 bases lying between them. Germline assignment: CDR1 SGHNT and CDR2 YENEEA. This CDR3 region has 17 residues. The CDR3 bases are TGTGCCAGCAGCTTAGGCAGGGGTGGAACCCAGAATTCACCCCTCCACTTT. Translating gives CASSLGRGGTQNSPLHF.

This clone was seen a few times. The gene calls are TRBV7-2 and TRBJ1-5; TRBD1 might be the D (6 bases). Trimming took off 2 bases at V and 6 bases at J, with 8 bases between the two ends. The CDR3 loop spans 13 amino acids. Germline lookup yields CDR1 SGHTA and CDR2 FQGNSA. CDR3: CASSLQGSQPQHF. The CDR3 DNA sequence: TGTGCCAGCAGCTTACAGGGGAGTCAGCCCCAGCATTTT.

In the case of this clone: An end of the junction does not agree with germline; a read error may underlie this. The J gene is TRBJ2-3, the V gene TRBV29-1; tentative D call: TRBD1 (7 bases). In germline, CDR1 is SQVTM, CDR2 ANQGSEA. The CDR3 is 14 amino acids. CDR3 in amino acids: CSGEAGPGGDTQYF. DNA for the CDR3: TGCAGCGGTGAAGCCGGACCAGGGGGGGATACGCAGTATTTT.

The rearrangement links TRBV4-2 to TRBJ2-7; D not certain. Germline CDR1 is LGHNA and CDR2 is YNFKEQ. The CDR3 sequence is 13 residues long. V gave up 0 bases and J gave up 1 base, with 4 bases separating them. CDR3 region: CASSQENSYEQYF. CDR3 DNA sequence: TGTGCCAGCAGCCAAGAAAATTCCTACGAGCAGTACTTC.

This clone was observed at least ten times. This sequence joins TRBV25-1 and TRBJ2-4, with a weak D call TRBD2 (5 bases). Trimming left V 6 bases short and J 8 bases short, with 8 bases between. The CDR3 contains 11 residues. Germline lookup yields CDR1 MGHDK and CDR2 SYGVNS. The CDR3, as DNA: TGTGCCAGCAGGGGAGAGGACATTCAGTACTTC. This sequence encodes CASRGEDIQYF.

CDR3 protein: CATGAGATTDTQYF. As DNA, the CDR3 is TGTGCCACCGGAGCGGGGGCAACCACAGATACGCAGTATTTT. This rearrangement joins TRBV2 to TRBJ2-3; TRBD2 aligns across 8 bases. The V segment lost 10 bases and the J segment 2 bases; nucleotides outside the gene matches: 8. CDR1 and CDR2 from the germline V gene are SNHLY and FYNNEI. The CDR3 extends over 14 amino acids.

The sample holds a few counts of this clone. The genes are TRBV6-5 and TRBJ1-4; 7 bases fit TRBD1. This CDR3 spans 14 amino acids. Germline-derived CDR1 and CDR2 are MNHEY and SVGAGI. V lost 0 bases to trimming and J lost 9 bases; unmatched junction nucleotides: 4. The CDR3 DNA reads TGTGCCAGCAGTTACTCGGGACAGCCTAAAAAACTGTTTTTT. This gives the protein CASSYSGQPKKLFF.

The chain is built from TRBV30 and TRBJ1-3; D not certain. V was trimmed by 0 bases and J by 3 bases, leaving 6 bases between them. The CDR3 has 13 amino acids. Per germline, CDR1 GTSNPN and CDR2 SVGIG (reference sequence). CDR3 in DNA: TGTGCCTGGAGTGTGGCCTTTGGAAACACCATATATTTT. This sequence encodes CAWSVAFGNTIYF.

This clone was seen only a few times. The V gene is TRBV19, the J gene TRBJ1-2, with a weak D call TRBD1 (6 bases). The CDR3 runs to 13 residues. Germline CDR1 and CDR2: LNHDA and SQIVND (reference sequence). Trimming stripped 7 bases from V and 4 bases from J, with 13 bases between. The CDR3, as DNA: TGTGCCAGTACCAAGGGGGGTGCCTATGGCTACACCTTC. Protein sequence: CASTKGGAYGYTF.

This clone was detected only a few times. The genes are TRBV7-6 and TRBJ2-5; 8 bases align to TRBD2. This CDR3 has 15 residues. Germline V gene sequence: CDR1 SGHVS, CDR2 FNYEAQ. V was clipped by 5 bases and J by 1 base; unmatched bases: 6. The DNA of the CDR3 is TGTGCCAGCAGCCCCGGCGGGGGGTCCCAAGAGACCCAGTACTTC. Its protein product is CASSPGGGSQETQYF.

In its sample, this clone was seen a few times. The gene calls are TRBV20-1 and TRBJ1-5; D remains ambiguous. The CDR3 covers 10 residues. Trimming left V 7 bases short and J 6 bases short, with 7 bases between. The germline V gene encodes CDR1 DFQATT and CDR2 SNEGSKA (reference sequence). CDR3 sequence: CSVNGQPQHF. The CDR3 coding sequence is TGCAGTGTGAACGGTCAGCCCCAGCATTTT.

V usage is TRBV29-1 and J usage is TRBJ1-5; TRBD1 matches 7 bases. CDR1 is SQVTM, CDR2 ANQGSEA, per germline. Trimming removed 8 bases from V and 7 bases from J; junction bases left unmatched: 11. The CDR3 length is 13 residues. CDR3: CSYQGGVQQPQHF. The CDR3 DNA reads as TGCAGCTACCAGGGGGGGGTTCAGCAGCCCCAGCATTTT.

This chain links TRBV7-9 with TRBJ2-3, with D perhaps TRBD1 or TRBD2 (5 bases each). The CDR3 runs to 15 residues. Germline V lookup: CDR1 SEHNR, CDR2 FQNEAQ (reference sequence). The V end was cut by 3 bases, the J end by 1 base, with 11 bases between. The CDR3 protein is CASSFGGGGTDTQYF. DNA for the CDR3: TGTGCCAGCAGCTTTGGTGGGGGTGGCACAGATACGCAGTATTTT.

This sequence joins TRBV7-7 and TRBJ2-5; D might be TRBD1 (6 bases). From germline, CDR1 is SSHAT and CDR2 FNYEAQ (reference sequence). The CDR3 consists of 14 residues. V was shortened by 2 bases and J by 0 bases, with 7 bases between the two germline ends. DNA of the CDR3: TGTGCCAGCAGCTTAACAGGGTACCAAGAGACCCAGTACTTC. Amino acid sequence: CASSLTGYQETQYF.

This clone was seen only a few times. V gene TRBV5-1 combines with J gene TRBJ2-1, with D perhaps assigned TRBD1 or TRBD2 (5 bases each). The CDR3 has 15 amino acids. Trimming stripped 1 base from V and 3 bases from J, with 11 bases between. CDR1 is SGHRS and CDR2 is YFSETQ in the germline V gene. The CDR3, as DNA: TGCGCCAGCAGCTTGATGGGGACGGGCTACAATGAGCAGTTCTTC. Protein sequence: CASSLMGTGYNEQFF.

The chain recombines TRBV6-5 with TRBJ2-7; possible D gene TRBD1, 5 bases. CDR3 length equals 15 residues. The V end was cut by 2 bases, the J end by 0 bases, with 11 bases between. Germline assignment: CDR1 MNHEY and CDR2 SVGAGI. CDR3: CASSYNRQSSYEQYF. The CDR3 DNA reads TGTGCCAGCAGTTACAACAGGCAAAGCTCCTACGAGCAGTACTTC.

In its sample, this clone was seen a few times. The chain couples TRBV30 to TRBJ2-6; 9 bases align to TRBD1. The CDR3 is made up of 17 amino acids. J gave up 0 bases and V 0 bases, and 3 bases lay outside the gene matches. Germline CDR1 reads GTSNPN; CDR2 reads SVGIG (reference sequence). The CDR3 DNA sequence: TGTGCCTGGAGTGTAATGGGACAGGGCTCTGGGGCCAACGTCCTGACTTTC. Encoded protein: CAWSVMGQGSGANVLTF.